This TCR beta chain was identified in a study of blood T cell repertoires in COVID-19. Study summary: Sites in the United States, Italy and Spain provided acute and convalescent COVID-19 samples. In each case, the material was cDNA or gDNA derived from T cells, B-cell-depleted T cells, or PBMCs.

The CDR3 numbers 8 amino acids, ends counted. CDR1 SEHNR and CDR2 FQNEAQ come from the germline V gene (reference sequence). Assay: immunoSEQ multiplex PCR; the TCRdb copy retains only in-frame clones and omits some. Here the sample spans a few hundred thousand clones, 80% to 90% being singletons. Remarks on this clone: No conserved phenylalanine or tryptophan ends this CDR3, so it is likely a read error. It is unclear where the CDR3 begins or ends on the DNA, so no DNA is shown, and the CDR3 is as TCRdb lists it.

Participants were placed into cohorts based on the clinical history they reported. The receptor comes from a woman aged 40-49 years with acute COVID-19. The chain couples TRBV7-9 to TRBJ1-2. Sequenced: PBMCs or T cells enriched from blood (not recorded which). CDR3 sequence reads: CASSSSQR.